This record looks at one TCR beta chain sequence and its context. The sample belongs to a study of technical replicates of blood from a few donors. The table came from immunoSEQ multiplex PCR; TCRdb's copy has only in-frame clones and leaves some out. The sample contains about 12,000 clones, around 95% of which appear only once. The V gene lost 6 bases and the J gene lost 0 bases, with 6 bases spanning the gap. Per the germline V gene, CDR1 is LNHNV and CDR2 is YYDKDF (reference sequence). The CDR3 is 14 residues long. The V and J genes are TRBV15 and TRBJ2-6, with TRBD1 as a possible D gene (5 bases). This receptor was identified in a human donor in good health. The sample comprised PBMCs. The CDR3 DNA is TGTGCCACCAGTCAGGGCTCTGGGGCCAACGTCCTGACTTTC. Amino acid sequence: CATSQGSGANVLTF.